This is a list of T cell receptor beta chains from one sample in a study of T cells in localized non-small cell lung cancer. Repertoires were generated with immunoSEQ multiplex PCR, while TCRdb's copy carries only in-frame clones and drops some. The sample records 50,000 to 55,000 clones, approximately 88% being singletons. Material: peripheral blood mononuclear cells, obtained before any cancer treatment. The receptor set was obtained from a man aged 40 to 70 with stage III lung adenocarcinoma. Each CDR3 is given with its conserved first and last residue. Fields, in order: V gene, clone size, D gene, J gene, CDR3 protein, CDR3 DNA. A D gene is named only where the DNA matches it firmly. For some rows the clone size is stated as once, few or many, or as a class when expanded; others skip it.

v_gene: TRBV5-6
abundance: -
d_gene: TRBD1
j_gene: TRBJ1-5
CDR3aa: CASTLRGGGGQPQHF
CDR3nt: TGTGCCAGCACCCTAAGAGGAGGGGGCGGCCAGCCCCAGCATTTT

v_gene: TRBV27
abundance: -
d_gene: TRBD1
j_gene: TRBJ2-7
CDR3aa: CASSSGQGVWDEQYF
CDR3nt: TGTGCCAGCAGTTCGGGACAGGGGGTATGGGACGAGCAGTACTTC

v_gene: TRBV4-2
abundance: -
d_gene: TRBD1
j_gene: TRBJ1-6
CDR3aa: CASSQRTGRNSPLHF
CDR3nt: TGTGCCAGCAGCCAGCGGACAGGGAGGAATTCACCCCTCCACTTT

v_gene: TRBV5-1
abundance: -
d_gene: TRBD1
j_gene: TRBJ1-2
CDR3aa: CASSEQGNYGYTF
CDR3nt: TGCGCCAGCAGCGAACAGGGGAACTATGGCTACACCTTC

v_gene: TRBV19
abundance: -
d_gene: TRBD1
j_gene: TRBJ1-4
CDR3aa: CASSVNRGEELFF
CDR3nt: TGTGCCAGTAGTGTGAACAGGGGAGAGGAACTGTTTTTT

v_gene: TRBV19
abundance: -
d_gene: -
j_gene: TRBJ1-2
CDR3aa: CASSIAPHDGYTF
CDR3nt: TGTGCCAGTAGTATAGCCCCACACGATGGCTACACCTTC

v_gene: TRBV7-6
abundance: -
d_gene: TRBD1
j_gene: TRBJ1-2
CDR3aa: CASSPTTGALYGYTF
CDR3nt: TGTGCCAGCAGCCCTACTACAGGGGCCCTTTATGGCTACACCTTC

v_gene: TRBV7-8
abundance: -
d_gene: -
j_gene: TRBJ2-3
CDR3aa: CASSLVMGLSTDTQYF
CDR3nt: TGTGCCAGCAGCTTAGTTATGGGATTAAGCACAGATACGCAGTATTTT

v_gene: TRBV9
abundance: few
d_gene: -
j_gene: TRBJ1-5
CDR3aa: CASSVGAENSNQPQHF
CDR3nt: TGTGCCAGCAGCGTAGGTGCAGAGAATAGCAATCAGCCCCAGCATTTT

v_gene: TRBV7-3
abundance: -
d_gene: -
j_gene: TRBJ2-5
CDR3aa: CASSTGETQYF
CDR3nt: TGTGCCAGCAGCACAGGAGAGACCCAGTACTTC

v_gene: TRBV9
abundance: -
d_gene: TRBD2
j_gene: TRBJ2-3
CDR3aa: CASSVKAGGIDTQYF
CDR3nt: TGTGCCAGCAGCGTAAAGGCGGGGGGGATAGATACGCAGTATTTT

v_gene: TRBV7-8
abundance: -
d_gene: -
j_gene: TRBJ1-4
CDR3aa: CASSLARLNEKLFF
CDR3nt: TGTGCCAGCAGCTTGGCCAGGTTAAATGAAAAACTGTTTTTT

v_gene: TRBV7-9
abundance: once
d_gene: -
j_gene: TRBJ2-2
CDR3aa: CASSSGELFF
CDR3nt: TGTGCCAGCAGCTCCGGGGAGCTGTTTTTT

v_gene: TRBV10-1
abundance: -
d_gene: -
j_gene: TRBJ1-3
CDR3aa: CASSPRFYTIYF
CDR3nt: TGCGCCAGCAGTCCTAGGTTTTACACCATATATTTT

v_gene: TRBV5-1
abundance: -
d_gene: -
j_gene: TRBJ2-3
CDR3aa: CASSLQDPSTDTQYF
CDR3nt: TGCGCCAGCAGCTTGCAGGATCCAAGCACAGATACGCAGTATTTT

v_gene: TRBV9
abundance: once
d_gene: TRBD1
j_gene: TRBJ2-7
CDR3aa: CASSPRGTASYEQYF
CDR3nt: TGTGCCAGCAGCCCCCGAGGGACAGCCTCCTACGAGCAGTACTTC

v_gene: TRBV6-5
abundance: -
d_gene: -
j_gene: TRBJ1-1
CDR3aa: CASSPDRTRGTEAFF
CDR3nt: TGTGCCAGCAGTCCCGACAGGACCAGGGGCACTGAAGCTTTCTTT

v_gene: TRBV6-5
abundance: -
d_gene: TRBD2
j_gene: TRBJ2-7
CDR3aa: CASSSQLAGVIEQYF
CDR3nt: TGTGCCAGCAGTTCCCAACTAGCGGGGGTGATCGAGCAGTACTTC

v_gene: TRBV14
abundance: -
d_gene: TRBD2
j_gene: TRBJ2-2
CDR3aa: CASSQDRLAGRSGELFF
CDR3nt: TGTGCCAGCAGCCAAGATCGACTAGCGGGACGATCCGGGGAGCTGTTTTTT

v_gene: TRBV19
abundance: -
d_gene: -
j_gene: TRBJ2-3
CDR3aa: CASSKSHSTDTQYF
CDR3nt: TGTGCCAGTAGTAAAAGCCATTCTACAGATACGCAGTATTTT

v_gene: TRBV5-1
abundance: -
d_gene: -
j_gene: TRBJ2-7
CDR3aa: CASSLASADSSYEQYF
CDR3nt: TGCGCCAGCAGCTTGGCCTCGGCGGACAGCTCCTACGAGCAGTACTTC

v_gene: TRBV5-1
abundance: -
d_gene: TRBD2
j_gene: TRBJ2-3
CDR3aa: CASSRTLAGASTDTQYF
CDR3nt: TGCGCCAGCAGTAGGACGCTAGCGGGGGCTTCCACAGATACGCAGTATTTT

v_gene: TRBV6-5
abundance: few
d_gene: TRBD1
j_gene: TRBJ1-1
CDR3aa: CASSPRTGNTEAFF
CDR3nt: TGTGCCAGCAGTCCCCGGACAGGGAACACTGAAGCTTTCTTT

v_gene: TRBV5-1
abundance: -
d_gene: -
j_gene: TRBJ2-3
CDR3aa: CASSLSRDTQYF
CDR3nt: TGCGCCAGCAGCTTGAGCAGAGATACGCAGTATTTT

v_gene: TRBV27
abundance: -
d_gene: -
j_gene: TRBJ1-1
CDR3aa: CASSFVLGGTEAFF
CDR3nt: TGTGCCAGCAGTTTTGTTCTGGGGGGAACTGAAGCTTTCTTT

v_gene: TRBV19
abundance: -
d_gene: -
j_gene: TRBJ1-2
CDR3aa: CASSMTEDYGYTF
CDR3nt: TGTGCCAGTAGTATGACAGAGGACTATGGCTACACCTTC

v_gene: TRBV5-1
abundance: -
d_gene: TRBD1
j_gene: TRBJ1-2
CDR3aa: CASSLGRGQGHGYTF
CDR3nt: TGCGCCAGCAGCTTGGGGCGCGGACAGGGGCATGGCTACACCTTC

v_gene: TRBV4-1
abundance: -
d_gene: -
j_gene: TRBJ1-4
CDR3aa: CASSQGVRVWDEKLFF
CDR3nt: TGCGCCAGCAGCCAAGGAGTGAGGGTGTGGGATGAAAAACTGTTTTTT

v_gene: TRBV4-2
abundance: -
d_gene: TRBD2
j_gene: TRBJ2-3
CDR3aa: CASSQEWAGVDTQYF
CDR3nt: TGTGCCAGCAGCCAAGAATGGGCGGGAGTGGATACGCAGTATTTT

v_gene: TRBV15
abundance: -
d_gene: -
j_gene: TRBJ1-3
CDR3aa: CATSREQDPGNTIYF
CDR3nt: TGTGCCACCAGCAGAGAACAGGACCCGGGAAACACCATATATTTT

v_gene: TRBV4-3
abundance: -
d_gene: -
j_gene: TRBJ2-7
CDR3aa: CASSQIRGSEQYF
CDR3nt: TGCGCCAGCAGCCAGATAAGGGGCTCCGAGCAGTACTTC

v_gene: TRBV13
abundance: once
d_gene: -
j_gene: TRBJ2-3
CDR3aa: CASSSFRQSTDTQYF
CDR3nt: TGTGCCAGCAGTTCCTTCCGGCAGAGCACAGATACGCAGTATTTT

v_gene: TRBV29-1
abundance: -
d_gene: -
j_gene: TRBJ1-1
CDR3aa: CSVMTGNTEAFF
CDR3nt: TGCAGCGTCATGACAGGGAACACTGAAGCTTTCTTT

v_gene: TRBV10-2
abundance: -
d_gene: -
j_gene: TRBJ1-2
CDR3aa: CASSIGQGMGGYTF
CDR3nt: TGCGCCAGCAGTATTGGGCAGGGAATGGGTGGCTACACCTTC

v_gene: TRBV30
abundance: -
d_gene: -
j_gene: TRBJ2-7
CDR3aa: CAWRDRSYEQYF
CDR3nt: TGTGCCTGGAGAGACAGGTCCTACGAGCAGTACTTC

v_gene: TRBV19
abundance: -
d_gene: -
j_gene: TRBJ2-3
CDR3aa: CASSRENAADTQYF
CDR3nt: TGTGCCAGTAGCAGGGAAAATGCGGCAGATACGCAGTATTTT

v_gene: TRBV6-1
abundance: -
d_gene: -
j_gene: TRBJ2-3
CDR3aa: CASSEYTQYF
CDR3nt: TGTGCCAGCAGTGAGTATACGCAGTATTTT

v_gene: TRBV4-2
abundance: -
d_gene: -
j_gene: TRBJ1-2
CDR3aa: CASSQASSAGYTF
CDR3nt: TGTGCCAGCAGCCAAGCCTCCTCGGCTGGCTACACCTTC

v_gene: TRBV4-3
abundance: -
d_gene: -
j_gene: TRBJ2-3
CDR3aa: CASSPGVRSITDTQYF
CDR3nt: TGCGCCAGCAGCCCCGGGGTCAGGAGCATCACAGATACGCAGTATTTT

v_gene: TRBV9
abundance: once
d_gene: -
j_gene: TRBJ2-7
CDR3aa: CASSASGVGYEQYF
CDR3nt: TGTGCCAGCAGCGCGAGTGGGGTAGGGTACGAGCAGTACTTC

v_gene: TRBV29-1
abundance: -
d_gene: -
j_gene: TRBJ2-2
CDR3aa: CSVRRSGELFF
CDR3nt: TGCAGCGTCCGACGCTCCGGGGAGCTGTTTTTT

v_gene: TRBV9
abundance: -
d_gene: -
j_gene: TRBJ1-5
CDR3aa: CASSKSSNQPQHF
CDR3nt: TGTGCCAGCAGCAAAAGTAGCAATCAGCCCCAGCATTTT

v_gene: TRBV14
abundance: -
d_gene: -
j_gene: TRBJ2-7
CDR3aa: CASSSGFEQYF
CDR3nt: TGTGCCAGCAGCTCGGGTTTCGAGCAGTACTTC

v_gene: TRBV18
abundance: few
d_gene: -
j_gene: TRBJ1-3
CDR3aa: CASSPGTGSGNTIYF
CDR3nt: TGTGCCAGCTCTCCGGGGACGGGCTCTGGAAACACCATATATTTT

v_gene: TRBV27
abundance: -
d_gene: -
j_gene: TRBJ2-1
CDR3aa: CASSRGSSFSYNEQFF
CDR3nt: TGTGCCAGCAGCCGAGGGTCTAGTTTCTCCTACAATGAGCAGTTCTTC

v_gene: TRBV30
abundance: -
d_gene: -
j_gene: TRBJ1-4
CDR3aa: CAWRRIDRLNEKLFF
CDR3nt: TGTGCCTGGAGACGCATCGACAGGCTTAATGAAAAACTGTTTTTT

v_gene: TRBV19
abundance: -
d_gene: TRBD2
j_gene: TRBJ2-1
CDR3aa: CASSTSGPFNEQFF
CDR3nt: TGTGCCAGTAGTACTAGCGGCCCGTTCAATGAGCAGTTCTTC

v_gene: TRBV10-3
abundance: -
d_gene: TRBD1
j_gene: TRBJ2-7
CDR3aa: CATKGQGSYEQYF
CDR3nt: TGTGCCACCAAGGGACAGGGGTCCTACGAGCAGTACTTC

v_gene: TRBV5-1
abundance: -
d_gene: -
j_gene: TRBJ2-5
CDR3aa: CASSLGAGKETQYF
CDR3nt: TGCGCCAGCAGCTTGGGTGCGGGAAAGGAGACCCAGTACTTC

v_gene: TRBV5-1
abundance: -
d_gene: -
j_gene: TRBJ2-5
CDR3aa: CASSLNPGGQETQYF
CDR3nt: TGCGCCAGCAGCTTAAACCCCGGGGGTCAAGAGACCCAGTACTTC

v_gene: TRBV9
abundance: -
d_gene: -
j_gene: TRBJ2-7
CDR3aa: CASSVEGSSYEQYF
CDR3nt: TGTGCCAGCAGCGTAGAGGGATCGTCCTACGAGCAGTACTTC

v_gene: TRBV9
abundance: -
d_gene: -
j_gene: TRBJ2-5
CDR3aa: CASSVGGEYGWETQYF
CDR3nt: TGTGCCAGCAGCGTAGGGGGGGAGTACGGATGGGAGACCCAGTACTTC

v_gene: TRBV2
abundance: -
d_gene: -
j_gene: TRBJ1-1
CDR3aa: CASGGQGIGTEAFF
CDR3nt: TGTGCCAGCGGGGGGCAGGGCATCGGCACTGAAGCTTTCTTT

v_gene: TRBV7-2
abundance: -
d_gene: TRBD2
j_gene: TRBJ2-3
CDR3aa: CASSLASGGAPDTQYF
CDR3nt: TGTGCCAGCAGCTTAGCTAGCGGGGGGGCCCCAGATACGCAGTATTTT

v_gene: TRBV4-1
abundance: -
d_gene: -
j_gene: TRBJ1-2
CDR3aa: CASSQESQRGYTF
CDR3nt: TGCGCCAGCAGCCAAGAGTCTCAAAGGGGCTACACCTTC

v_gene: TRBV6-1
abundance: -
d_gene: -
j_gene: TRBJ2-7
CDR3aa: CASTMRDREYF
CDR3nt: TGTGCCAGCACGATGCGGGACCGGGAGTACTTC

v_gene: TRBV18
abundance: -
d_gene: -
j_gene: TRBJ2-7
CDR3aa: CASSPKGSEQYF
CDR3nt: TGTGCCAGCTCACCAAAAGGCTCCGAGCAGTACTTC